The 16 T cell receptor beta chains below all came from one sample that was sequenced in a study of blood T cell repertoires in COVID-19. The data were produced by immunoSEQ multiplex PCR, yet TCRdb's version contains in-frame clones alone and is incomplete. This sample yields roughly 93,000 clones, of which over 70% are seen a single time; roughly 10% belongs to the top ten. Sample: peripheral blood. These receptors were taken from a woman aged 80 or over with acute or convalescent COVID-19.

This clone occurred once. The V call is TRBV6-1, the J call TRBJ1-4; D might be TRBD1 (6 bases). The CDR3 extends over 18 amino acids. Deletions cut 2 bases from V and 2 bases from J, with 18 bases between. CDR1 is MNHNS, CDR2 SASEGT, per germline. CDR3 loop: CASSELKSGVSTNEKLFF. Written as DNA, the CDR3 is TGTGCCAGCAGTGAACTCAAATCAGGGGTGTCGACTAATGAAAAACTGTTTTTT.

The chain combines TRBV2 with TRBJ2-5, with 9 positions matching TRBD2. The CDR3 runs 15 residues. Looked up from germline, CDR1 is SNHLY and CDR2 is FYNNEI. V was pared by 3 bases and J by 7 bases, with 9 bases of the junction left unmatched. The CDR3 DNA follows: TGTGCCAGCAGTGAGGGCAGCGGGGGGCTTGGGACCCAGTACTTC. This translates into CASSEGSGGLGTQYF.

The J gene is TRBJ1-4, the V gene TRBV11-2; the match to TRBD1 covers 9 bases. The CDR3 sequence is 15 residues long. Germline CDR1 SGHAT, CDR2 FQNNGV. Trimming took 3 bases from V and 6 from J; bases not matched to a gene: 5. The CDR3 nucleotides are TGTGCCAGCAGCTTGGGGGACAGGGCCCATGAAAAACTGTTTTTT. Residues: CASSLGDRAHEKLFF. Drawing the rest from reference TRBV11-2 and TRBJ1-4, the complete variable domain is EAGVAQSPRYKIIEKRQSVAFWCNPISGHATLYWYQQILGQGPKLLIQFQNNGVVDDSQLPKDRFSAERLKGVDSTLKIQPAKLEDSAVYLCASSLGDRAHEKLFFGSGTQLSVL.

The V call is TRBV15, the J call TRBJ1-4, with D unresolved. This CDR3 contains 12 residues. Germline CDR1 reads LNHNV; CDR2 reads YYDKDF (reference sequence). Trimming pared 4 bases from V and 11 bases from J, leaving 11 bases between. The CDR3 loop is CATSIGRGKLFF. In DNA, the CDR3 is TGTGCCACCAGCATCGGGCGCGGGAAACTGTTTTTT.

The rearrangement joins TRBV3-1 (or the pseudogene TRBV3-2) to TRBJ2-1; TRBD2 aligns across 11 bases. The J segment lost 3 bases and the V segment lost 2 bases, leaving 3 bases of the junction unmatched. Germline loops: CDR1 LGHDT, CDR2 YNNKEL (reference sequence). There are 16 residues in the CDR3. The CDR3 loop is CASSQLAGGLYNEQFF. The CDR3 DNA reads as TGTGCCAGCAGCCAACTAGCGGGGGGCCTCTACAATGAGCAGTTCTTC.

V usage is TRBV7-2 and J usage is TRBJ1-2, with D possibly being TRBD1 (5 bases). Germline V gives CDR1 SGHTA, CDR2 FQGNSA. The CDR3 is 11 residues long. Trimming stripped 5 bases from V and 10 bases from J, with 11 bases between. The CDR3 DNA reads TGTGCCAGCAGCAATACAGGCATCTACACCTTC. Its translation is CASSNTGIYTF. The variable domain in full, completed from reference TRBV7-2 and TRBJ1-2, reads GAGVSQSPSNKVTEKGKDVELRCDPISGHTALYWYRQSLGQGLEFLIYFQGNSAPDKSGLPSDRFSAERTGGSVSTLTIQRTQQEDSAVYLCASSNTGIYTFGSGTRLTVV.

V gene TRBV5-6 combines with J gene TRBJ2-5, with 10 bases aligning to TRBD1. The CDR3 consists of 16 residues. From germline, CDR1 is SGHDT and CDR2 YYEEEE. With V trimmed by 2 bases and J by 3 bases, 7 bases remained unmatched. The CDR3 nucleotides are TGTGCCAGCAGCTTCTGGACAGGGGGAGGTGAAGAGACCCAGTACTTC. It specifies CASSFWTGGGEETQYF.

This CDR3 is CASSDLTGGDYEQYF. The CDR3 region has the DNA TGTGCCAGCAGTGACCTGACAGGGGGTGACTACGAGCAGTACTTC. This chain joins TRBV2 and TRBJ2-7; 9 bases are shared with TRBD1. With V trimmed by 3 bases and J by 3 bases, 6 bases remained unmatched. This CDR3 has 15 amino acids. CDR1 is SNHLY, CDR2 FYNNEI, per germline.

The chain carries TRBV28 and TRBJ1-2; 10 nucleotides match TRBD1. The ends lost 6 bases at V and 3 bases at J; junction bases unmatched: 4. Germline-derived CDR1 and CDR2 are MDHEN and SYDVKM. The CDR3 has 14 amino acids. CDR3 DNA: TGTGCCAGCAGACCGGGACAGGGGTACTATGGCTACACCTTC. As protein: CASRPGQGYYGYTF.

This chain links TRBV12-3 or TRBV12-4 with TRBJ2-5; perhaps TRBD1 as D (5 bases). The germline V and J ends were trimmed by 5 bases and 6 bases, with 10 bases remaining between them. The CDR3 sequence is 12 residues long. The CDR3 bases are TGTGCCAGCAGTCCTCGACAGCAGACCCAGTACTTC. This translates into CASSPRQQTQYF.

This clone appeared a few times. This chain uses TRBV4-3 with TRBJ1-1; 8 nucleotides align to TRBD1. The V gene's germline CDR1 is LGHNA and CDR2 YSLEER. Unmatched junction bases numbered 4, after V lost 2 bases and J lost 5 bases. There are 14 residues in the CDR3. The CDR3, as DNA: TGCGCCAGCAGCCAACCGGACAGGGCTACTGAAGCTTTCTTT. Translation: CASSQPDRATEAFF.

CDR3 bases: TGTGCCAGCAGCTCGAGCTGGACTCCCCGAGACACCATATATTTT. Translating it yields CASSSSWTPRDTIYF. This chain joins TRBV7-2 and TRBJ1-3; D uncertain. The CDR3 contains 15 residues. Germline values: CDR1 SGHTA, CDR2 FQGNSA. V was trimmed by 4 bases and J by 8 bases, leaving 18 bases between them.

The rearrangement joins TRBV6-5 to TRBJ1-2, with unresolved D. The CDR3 is 11 residues long. The V gene's germline CDR1 is MNHEY and CDR2 SVGAGI. V lost 6 bases to trimming and J lost 4 bases, with 6 bases between them. CDR3 region: CASRSSYGYTF. The CDR3 DNA reads TGTGCCAGCAGGTCGAGCTATGGCTACACCTTC.

The chain is built from TRBV9 and TRBJ2-7, with 10 nucleotides matching TRBD1. Losses at the gene ends were 4 bases for V and 5 bases for J; bases not matched to a gene: 9. The CDR3 sequence is 15 residues long. Germline assignment: CDR1 SGDLS and CDR2 YYNGEE. This CDR3 reads CASSPRDRGANEQYF. The DNA for the CDR3 is TGTGCCAGCAGCCCCCGGGACAGGGGCGCGAACGAGCAGTACTTC.

V and J are TRBV6-2 or TRBV6-3 and TRBJ1-6; D is unresolved. The CDR3 is made up of 15 amino acids. Germline V gene sequence: CDR1 MNHEY, CDR2 SVGEGT. V gave up 5 bases and J gave up 3 bases, with 11 bases separating them. The CDR3 is CASSGSSLYNSPLHF. In DNA form, the CDR3 reads TGTGCCAGCAGTGGCAGTTCCCTCTATAATTCACCCCTCCACTTT.

The rearrangement joins TRBV2 to TRBJ1-6; tentative D call: TRBD1 (6 bases). Germline V CDR1 and CDR2: SNHLY, FYNNEI. The CDR3 length is 15 residues. V lost 0 bases and J lost 10, with 13 bases in between. This CDR3 is CASSEAVQGLSPLHF. The CDR3 nucleotides read TGTGCCAGCAGTGAAGCGGTACAGGGTCTGTCACCCCTCCACTTT.